The text below deals with one TCR beta chain. Deletions cut 4 bases from V and 1 base from J, with 10 bases between. The CDR3 length is 13 residues. CDR1 and CDR2 (germline): SQVTM, ANQGSEA. The data were taken from a study of T-cell reconstitution after alpha-beta-depleted transplantation in children. Molecular barcoding with unique molecular identifiers was used for the TCRbeta library. TCRdb re-called the PCR reads with MiXCR, one entry per CDR3 protein. Of about 980,000 distinct CDR3 sequences detected, 25% to 30% appear once; the ten largest clones hold about 28%. This receptor was identified in a boy less than two years old who had a stem cell transplant for SCID, so the T cells may come from the graft donor. Here the sequenced sample was PBMCs, mostly from graft donor cells, taken 360 days after TCRalphabeta/CD19-depleted stem cell transplant. V gene TRBV29-1 combines with J gene TRBJ1-2, with D possibly being TRBD1 (5 bases). The CDR3 coding sequence is TGCAGCGTTGTGAAGGGGCTTAACTATGGCTACACCTTC. This sequence encodes CSVVKGLNYGYTF.